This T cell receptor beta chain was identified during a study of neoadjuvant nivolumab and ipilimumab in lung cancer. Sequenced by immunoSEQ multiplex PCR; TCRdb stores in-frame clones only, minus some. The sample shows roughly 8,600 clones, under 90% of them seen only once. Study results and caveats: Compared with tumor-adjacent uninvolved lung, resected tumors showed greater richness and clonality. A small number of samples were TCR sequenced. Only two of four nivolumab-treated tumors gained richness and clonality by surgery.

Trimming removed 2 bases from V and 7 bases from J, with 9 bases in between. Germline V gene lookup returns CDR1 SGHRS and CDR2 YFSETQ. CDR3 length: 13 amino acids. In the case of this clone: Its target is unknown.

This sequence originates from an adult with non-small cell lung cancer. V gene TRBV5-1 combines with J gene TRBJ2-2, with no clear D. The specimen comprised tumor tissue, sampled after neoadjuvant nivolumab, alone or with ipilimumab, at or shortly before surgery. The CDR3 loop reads CASSFLWSGELFF. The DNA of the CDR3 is TGCGCCAGCAGCTTCCTATGGAGCGGGGAGCTGTTTTTT.